This TCR beta chain was found in a study of blood T cell repertoires in COVID-19. At the level of the study: From the United States, Italy and Spain came samples of acute and convalescent COVID-19.

This CDR3 is built from 16 residues. Germline V gene lookup returns CDR1 LGHDT and CDR2 YNNKEL (reference sequence). V was shortened by 11 bases and J by 5 bases, with 24 bases between the two germline ends. How the authors handled the data: How many nucleated cells were present was estimated from reference gene primer amplification. Repertoires were generated with immunoSEQ multiplex PCR, while TCRdb's copy carries only in-frame clones and drops some. D and trimming were read from the DNA, whereas the V and J calls and clone size are those reported in that table. The table shows fewer than 150,000 clones, with roughly four fifths occurring only once. This clone was recorded a few times. Other DNA sequences in the same sample also yield this CDR3.

The material sequenced was peripheral blood. The J gene is TRBJ2-2, the V gene TRBV3-1 (or the pseudogene TRBV3-2); D is perhaps TRBD2 (7 bases). The receptor was isolated from a human donor in a cohort sampled during active COVID-19. DNA for the CDR3: TGTGCCTGCTGCCATGGGGGCGGGGGAAGTACCGGGGAGCTGTTTTTT. Its protein is CACCHGGGGSTGELFF.